This T cell receptor (beta chain) was identified during a study of shared clonotypes between healthy human individuals. Germline loops: CDR1 SGHTA, CDR2 FQGTGA. Germline trimming cut 5 bases from V and 0 bases from J; bases unmatched to any gene: 5. This CDR3 has 16 residues. Details on this clone: The target antigen is unknown.

General study results and limits: Among the subsets, naive ones generally showed larger estimated richness than memory ones. Generation of non-shared clonotypes was less probable than generation of clonotypes shared by all four donors.

Replicate sorted-subset PCRs were loaded with around 0.2 ug DNA, about 30,000 T cell genomes. Data came from immunoSEQ multiplex PCR; TCRdb stores just in-frame clones and leaves some out. This table has 950,000 to 1,300,000 clones, roughly 70% appearing once. V and J are TRBV7-3 and TRBJ2-3; 10 bases agree with TRBD2. The sequencing sample was made of memory CD4+ T cells sorted from blood. Subset meaning: CD45RA-negative fraction. This receptor was identified in a man aged 18-30 years in good health. CDR3 nucleotide sequence: TGTGCCAGCAGCCCCGGACTAGCGGCTAGCACAGATACGCAGTATTTT. Its protein is CASSPGLAASTDTQYF.